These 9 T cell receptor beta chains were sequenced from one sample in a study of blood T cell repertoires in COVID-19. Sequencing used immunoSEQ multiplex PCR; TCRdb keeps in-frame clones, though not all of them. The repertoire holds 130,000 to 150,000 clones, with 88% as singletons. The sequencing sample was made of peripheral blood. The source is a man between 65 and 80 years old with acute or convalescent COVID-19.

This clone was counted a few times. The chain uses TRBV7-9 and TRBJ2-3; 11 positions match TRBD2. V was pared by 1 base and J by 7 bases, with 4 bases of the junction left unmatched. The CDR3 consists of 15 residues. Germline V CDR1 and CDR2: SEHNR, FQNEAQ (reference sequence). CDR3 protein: CASSLGVAGGHTQYF. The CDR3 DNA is TGTGCCAGCAGCTTAGGGGTAGCGGGGGGGCATACGCAGTATTTT.

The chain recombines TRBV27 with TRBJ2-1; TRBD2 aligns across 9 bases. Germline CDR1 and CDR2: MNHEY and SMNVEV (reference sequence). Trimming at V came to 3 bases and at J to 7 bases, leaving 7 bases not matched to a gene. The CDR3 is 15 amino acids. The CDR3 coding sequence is TGTGCCAGCAGTTTTCAAGCGGGGGGTACTAATGAGCAGTTCTTC. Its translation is CASSFQAGGTNEQFF.

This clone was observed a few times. CDR3 region: CASKPGGGRAISEQYF. CDR3 DNA: TGTGCCAGCAAACCGGGGGGCGGGAGGGCCATCAGCGAGCAGTACTTC. The rearrangement joins TRBV27 to TRBJ2-7, with 9 bases matching TRBD2. This CDR3 region has 16 residues. Trimming took 7 bases from V and 6 from J; bases not matched to a gene: 16. Germline loops: CDR1 MNHEY, CDR2 SMNVEV (reference sequence).

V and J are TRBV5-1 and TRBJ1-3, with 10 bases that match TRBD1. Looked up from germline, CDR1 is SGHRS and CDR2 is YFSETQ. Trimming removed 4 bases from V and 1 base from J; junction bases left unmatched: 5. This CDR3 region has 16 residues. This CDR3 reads CASSRDRGPSGNTIYF. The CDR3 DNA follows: TGCGCCAGCAGCCGGGACAGGGGTCCTTCTGGAAACACCATATATTTT.

The CDR3 loop reads CASSELAGDSEQFF. The CDR3 DNA follows: TGTGCCAGCAGCGAGCTAGCGGGAGATAGTGAGCAGTTCTTC. The chain is built from TRBV4-2 and TRBJ2-1, with 10 nucleotides matching TRBD2. This CDR3 has 14 amino acids. Per the germline V gene, CDR1 is LGHNA and CDR2 is YNFKEQ. The V gene end was trimmed by 5 bases and the J gene end by 9 bases; junction bases not matched to a gene: 7.

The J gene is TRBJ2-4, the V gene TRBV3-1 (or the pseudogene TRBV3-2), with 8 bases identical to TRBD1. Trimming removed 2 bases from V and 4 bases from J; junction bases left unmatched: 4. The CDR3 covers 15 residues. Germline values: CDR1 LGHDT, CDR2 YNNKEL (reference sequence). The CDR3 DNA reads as TGTGCCAGCAGCCAAAAACAGGGGGTTAAAAACATTCAGTACTTC. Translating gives CASSQKQGVKNIQYF.

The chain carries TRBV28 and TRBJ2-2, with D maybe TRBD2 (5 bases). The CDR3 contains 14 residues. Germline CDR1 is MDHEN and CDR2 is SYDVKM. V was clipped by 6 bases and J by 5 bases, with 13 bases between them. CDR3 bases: TGTGCCAGCAGCCCCGGGGAGAGAACCGGGGAGCTGTTTTTT. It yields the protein CASSPGERTGELFF.

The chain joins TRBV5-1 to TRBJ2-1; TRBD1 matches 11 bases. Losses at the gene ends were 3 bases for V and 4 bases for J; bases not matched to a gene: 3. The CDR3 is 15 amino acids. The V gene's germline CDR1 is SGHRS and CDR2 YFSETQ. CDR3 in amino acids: CASSWGTGGYNEQFF. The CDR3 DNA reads TGCGCCAGCAGCTGGGGGACAGGGGGATACAATGAGCAGTTCTTC.

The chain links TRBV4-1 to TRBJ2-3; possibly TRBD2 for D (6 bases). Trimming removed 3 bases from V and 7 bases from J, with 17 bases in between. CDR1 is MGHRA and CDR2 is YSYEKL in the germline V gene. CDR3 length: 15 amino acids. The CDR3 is CASSHRLDGRNTQYF. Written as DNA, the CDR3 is TGCGCCAGCAGCCATCGCTTAGACGGGAGAAATACGCAGTATTTT.